This T cell receptor beta chain was recorded in a study of CD8+ T cells in alopecia areata. Study-wide findings and caveats: Among patients, TCR sharing was less clear than in mice, a difference possibly due in part to HLA diversity in the patient population. When scalp samples are sequenced, resident alphabeta T cells of normal skin are also captured.

The CDR3 contains 14 residues. Germline CDR1 KGHSH, CDR2 LQKENI. With 5 bases clipped from V and 2 bases from J, the junction kept 6 bases outside the gene matches. A single count supports this clone. Its specificity is unknown. Investigators isolated RNA and reverse transcribed it into cDNA to act as the sequencing template. Only in-frame clones appear in the TCRdb table, and some are missing; sequencing was by immunoSEQ multiplex PCR. The data contain 100,000 to 150,000 clones, roughly 66% of them singletons. Input material: CD4+ T cells sorted from blood. This clonotype was obtained from a human donor in good health. The rearrangement uses TRBV18 and TRBJ2-7, with TRBD1 matching 7 bases. DNA for the CDR3: TGTGCCAGCTCAAACGGACAGGCCCCCTACGAGCAGTACTTC. Its protein is CASSNGQAPYEQYF. Filled out from reference TRBV18 and TRBJ2-7, the complete variable domain reads NAGVMQNPRHLVRRRGQEARLRCSPMKGHSHVYWYRQLPEEGLKFMVYLQKENIIDESGMPKERFSAEFPKEGPSILRIQQVVRGDSAAYFCASSNGQAPYEQYFGPGTRLTVT.